This T cell receptor beta chain is from a study of molecular identifiers for immune sequencing clone quantification. This clonotype showed up many times. No antigen is known for it. This CDR3 has 14 amino acids. Trimming pared 3 bases from V and 3 bases from J, leaving 15 bases between. CDR1 is DFQATT, CDR2 SNEGSKA, per germline (reference sequence). MiXCR, run by TCRdb on the PCR reads, gives a single entry per CDR3 protein. The sample contains approximately 590,000 distinct CDR3 sequences, 25% of which appear only once. General study findings and limits: More than 98% of effector molecules, versus under 1% of naive-cell molecules, belonged to clones above 20 RNA copies. Spiked Jurkat TCR RNA originating from one cell could reportedly be identified amid one million naive cells.

Sequencing used naive CD8+ T cells from blood, with Jurkat cell RNA spiked in. Indicated subset: FACS-sorted CD8+CD4-CCR7+CD45RA+ naive T cells. The sequence came from a human donor in good health. Some libraries in this study had Jurkat cell RNA spiked in. The chain couples TRBV20-1 to TRBJ2-7, with a possible D match to TRBD2 (6 bases). CDR3 sequence: CSARGVGGSYEQYF. CDR3 coding DNA: TGCAGTGCTAGGGGGGTAGGAGGGAGCTACGAGCAGTACTTC.